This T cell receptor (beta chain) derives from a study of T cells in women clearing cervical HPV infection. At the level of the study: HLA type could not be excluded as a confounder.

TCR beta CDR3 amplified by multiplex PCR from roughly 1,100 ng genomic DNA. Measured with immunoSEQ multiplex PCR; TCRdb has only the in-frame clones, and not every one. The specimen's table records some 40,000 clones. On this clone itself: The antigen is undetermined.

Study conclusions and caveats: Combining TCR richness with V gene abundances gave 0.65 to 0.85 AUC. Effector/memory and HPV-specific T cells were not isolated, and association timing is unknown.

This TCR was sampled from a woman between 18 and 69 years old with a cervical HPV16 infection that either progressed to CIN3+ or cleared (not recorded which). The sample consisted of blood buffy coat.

CDR3 residues: CASSQVNYGYTF. The covered CDR3 bases are TGTGCCAGCAGTCAGGTTAACTATGGC. The rearrangement uses TRBV2 and TRBJ1-2, with no clear D. The CDR3 end is not reached by the read, which stops 3 residues before it; the germline J gene fills it in. Germline-derived CDR1 and CDR2 are SNHLY and FYNNEI. This CDR3 region has 12 residues. Trimming took 5 bases from V and 1 from J, leaving 5 bases between them.